Listed here are 27 T cell receptor beta chains from one sample, sequenced in a study of blood T cell repertoires in COVID-19 (dated by TCRdb to 2019 to 2021). The library was prepared using the immunoSEQ multiplex PCR assay. The table was pulled from immuneACCESS by TCRdb, which kept in-frame rearrangements only. Such tables lose some clones; where checked, under half of the loss comes from unresolved V genes, and the rest has no known cause. The sample yields approximately 130,000 clones; around 83% were counted once. In total, the top ten clones hold 18% of the sample. Sequenced: PBMCs or T cells enriched from blood (not recorded which). Receptors were obtained from a young man who had recovered from COVID-19.

The sample holds a few counts of this clone. This sequence joins TRBV27 and TRBJ1-5; D is perhaps TRBD1 (6 bases). The CDR3 is made up of 15 amino acids. Germline V gene sequence: CDR1 MNHEY, CDR2 SMNVEV (reference sequence). With 1 base removed from V and 4 bases from J, the gap between germline ends came to 11 bases. CDR3 residues: CASSLYRAANQPQHF. The CDR3 DNA reads as TGTGCCAGCAGTTTATACAGGGCAGCGAATCAGCCCCAGCATTTT.

The chain carries TRBV2 and TRBJ1-1, with TRBD1 as a possible D gene (6 bases). V lost 2 bases, J lost 3 bases, and 7 bases lay in between. CDR3 size: 13 residues. Germline V gene sequence: CDR1 SNHLY, CDR2 FYNNEI. CDR3 in amino acids: CASSENRDTEAFF. The DNA for the CDR3 is TGTGCCAGCAGTGAAAACAGGGACACTGAAGCTTTCTTT.

The CDR3 DNA reads as TGTGCCAGCAGCTTAATGGTTCCGGGGGTTAGCGGGGAGCTGTTTTTT. As protein: CASSLMVPGVSGELFF. The J gene is TRBJ2-2, the V gene TRBV7-3; a possible D gene is TRBD2 (6 bases). From germline, CDR1 is SGHTA and CDR2 FQGTGA. The CDR3 runs to 16 residues. V lost 1 base and J 7 bases, leaving 16 bases between the germline ends.

This sequence joins TRBV5-6 and TRBJ1-4; no definite D call. The CDR3 has 15 amino acids. Per germline, CDR1 SGHDT and CDR2 YYEEEE. Trimming took 0 bases from V and 8 from J, leaving 14 bases between them. CDR3 bases: TGTGCCAGCAGCTTGGCGCCAGGTGCGGGAGAAAAACTGTTTTTT. Protein product: CASSLAPGAGEKLFF. The full variable domain, in which reference TRBV5-6 and TRBJ1-4 provide the parts outside the CDR3, is DAGVTQSPTHLIKTRGQQVTLRCSPKSGHDTVSWYQQALGQGPQFIFQYYEEEERQRGNFPDRFSGHQFPNYSSELNVNALLLGDSALYLCASSLAPGAGEKLFFGSGTQLSVL.

This clone has more than one count but fewer than ten. The chain joins TRBV28 to TRBJ1-2; 8 bases align to TRBD1. This CDR3 comprises 17 residues. Per the germline V gene, CDR1 is MDHEN and CDR2 is SYDVKM. J was trimmed by 2 bases and V by 4 bases; bases with no gene match: 12. The CDR3 sequence: CASSSTATGQANYGYTF. For the CDR3, the DNA is TGTGCCAGCAGTTCGACCGCCACGGGACAGGCAAACTATGGCTACACCTTC.

V and J are TRBV30 and TRBJ2-1; 11 nucleotides align to TRBD2. With V trimmed by 2 bases and J by 4 bases, 4 bases remained unmatched. The CDR3 runs 15 residues. Germline loops: CDR1 GTSNPN, CDR2 SVGIG (reference sequence). The CDR3 spells CAWSLAGGPYNEQFF. The DNA of the CDR3 is TGTGCCTGGAGTTTAGCGGGAGGGCCATACAATGAGCAGTTCTTC.

This sequence joins TRBV27 and TRBJ2-1, with TRBD2 matching 8 bases. CDR3 size: 17 residues. The J segment lost 0 bases and the V segment lost 2 bases, leaving 6 bases of the junction unmatched. Germline V CDR1 and CDR2: MNHEY, SMNVEV (reference sequence). The CDR3 nucleotides are TGTGCCAGCAGTTTAGTGGGCGGGGGGTTCTCCTACAATGAGCAGTTCTTC. Translated: CASSLVGGGFSYNEQFF.

The CDR3 DNA reads TGTGCCAGCAGTTCCACGGGGGGGAAGGCCGAGCAGTACTTC. Its protein product is CASSSTGGKAEQYF. This chain connects TRBV6-5 to TRBJ2-7, with 8 bases that match TRBD2. V lost 4 bases to trimming and J lost 6 bases; unmatched junction nucleotides: 8. The CDR3 has 14 amino acids. CDR1 MNHEY and CDR2 SVGAGI come from the germline V gene.

V and J are TRBV5-5 and TRBJ1-1, with 7 bases that match TRBD1. The germline gives CDR1 SGHKS, CDR2 YYEKEE (reference sequence). The ends lost 6 bases at V and 0 bases at J; junction bases unmatched: 11. CDR3 length equals 16 residues. This CDR3 is CASNLGPGQLNTEAFF. The CDR3 nucleotides are TGTGCCAGCAACCTAGGACCGGGACAGCTGAACACTGAAGCTTTCTTT.

The chain combines TRBV3-1 (or the pseudogene TRBV3-2) with TRBJ1-5; D gene uncertain. Germline V lookup: CDR1 LGHDT, CDR2 YNNKEL (reference sequence). V dropped 1 base and J dropped 3 bases, with 10 bases sitting between them. This CDR3 contains 15 residues. CDR3 DNA: TGTGCCAGCAGCCAAGCCACAGCTTTCAATCAGCCCCAGCATTTT. Protein product: CASSQATAFNQPQHF.

This clone has just one count. The J gene is TRBJ2-1, the V gene TRBV7-3; weak D call: TRBD2 (5 bases). V was trimmed by 5 bases and J by 0 bases, leaving 11 bases between them. The germline V gene encodes CDR1 SGHTA and CDR2 FQGTGA. The CDR3 extends over 15 amino acids. In DNA form, the CDR3 reads TGTGCCAGCAGCCTTCTCGCGGGCTCCTACAATGAGCAGTTCTTC. Its protein product is CASSLLAGSYNEQFF.

V gene TRBV3-1 (or the pseudogene TRBV3-2) combines with J gene TRBJ2-1; D may be TRBD1 (6 bases). Germline V gene lookup returns CDR1 LGHDT and CDR2 YNNKEL (reference sequence). The ends were cut back, 3 bases at V and 2 bases at J, with 17 bases in the middle. The CDR3 is 17 residues long. In DNA, the CDR3 is TGTGCCAGCAGCCAGGCATCCGGACAGCCGCCCTACAATGAGCAGTTCTTC. Residues: CASSQASGQPPYNEQFF.

V usage is TRBV5-1 and J usage is TRBJ2-2; no reliable D call. V was trimmed by 1 base and J by 4 bases, leaving 14 bases between them. This CDR3 spans 16 amino acids. Germline CDR1 reads SGHRS; CDR2 reads YFSETQ. CDR3 amino acids: CASSLSQPGSTGELFF. CDR3 bases: TGCGCCAGCAGCTTGTCACAACCGGGTAGCACCGGGGAGCTGTTTTTT.

The J gene is TRBJ2-3, the V gene TRBV6-5; possibly TRBD1 for D (5 bases). Trimming pared 2 bases from V and 1 base from J, leaving 7 bases between. Germline CDR1 reads MNHEY; CDR2 reads SVGAGI. The CDR3 contains 14 residues. CDR3 sequence reads: CASSYQQGTDTQYF. CDR3 DNA sequence: TGTGCCAGCAGTTACCAACAGGGCACAGATACGCAGTATTTT.

V usage is TRBV5-1 and J usage is TRBJ2-1; 7 nucleotides match TRBD2. Per germline, CDR1 SGHRS and CDR2 YFSETQ. V shed 0 bases and J 0 bases; nucleotides not matched to a gene: 3. The CDR3 is made up of 16 amino acids. CDR3 coding DNA: TGCGCCAGCAGCTTGGCAATAGCGGGCTCCTACAATGAGCAGTTCTTC. It encodes CASSLAIAGSYNEQFF.

V gene TRBV11-2 combines with J gene TRBJ2-3, with D possibly matching TRBD2 (5 bases). V lost 1 base to trimming and J lost 6 bases, with 11 bases between them. The CDR3 has 14 residues. Germline V CDR1 and CDR2: SGHAT, FQNNGV. The CDR3 reads CASSLGGSGDTQYF. For the CDR3, the DNA is TGTGCCAGCAGCTTAGGTGGGAGTGGGGATACGCAGTATTTT.

The chain has TRBV2 and TRBJ1-2, with D tentatively TRBD1 (5 bases). Germline V gene sequence: CDR1 SNHLY, CDR2 FYNNEI. Trimming cost V 4 bases and J 4 bases, with 10 bases left between them. The CDR3 sequence is 13 residues long. The CDR3 spells CASSGQPSYGYTF. The CDR3 nucleotides are TGTGCCAGCAGTGGACAGCCCAGCTATGGCTACACCTTC. Based on the CDR3 plus reference TRBV2 and TRBJ1-2, the full variable domain is EPEVTQTPSHQVTQMGQEVILRCVPISNHLYFYWYRQILGQKVEFLVSFYNNEISEKSEIFDDQFSVERPDGSNFTLKIRSTKLEDSAMYFCASSGQPSYGYTFGSGTRLTVV.

The chain joins TRBV5-4 to TRBJ1-2; a weak D match, TRBD1 (6 bases). There are 14 residues in the CDR3. Germline CDR1 and CDR2: SGHNT and YYREEE (reference sequence). The V end was cut by 3 bases, the J end by 8 bases, with 17 bases between. CDR3 DNA sequence: TGTGCCAGCAGCTATGGGGGCATACCTGGAGGCTACACCTTC. Translating it yields CASSYGGIPGGYTF. The variable domain in full, with the rest retrieved from reference TRBV5-4 and TRBJ1-2, is ETGVTQSPTHLIKTRGQQVTLRCSSQSGHNTVSWYQQALGQGPQFIFQYYREEENGRGNFPPRFSGLQFPNYSSELNVNALELDDSALYLCASSYGGIPGGYTFGSGTRLTVV.

The V gene is TRBV3-1 (or the pseudogene TRBV3-2), the J gene TRBJ1-2; D may be TRBD1 (5 bases). Trimming took off 1 base at V and 8 bases at J, with 11 bases between the two ends. The V gene's germline CDR1 is LGHDT and CDR2 YNNKEL (reference sequence). This CDR3 comprises 13 residues. DNA for the CDR3: TGTGCCAGCAGCCAAGGGGGCAGTGGCGGCTACACCTTC. It translates to CASSQGGSGGYTF.

V is TRBV7-9 and J is TRBJ1-1; D remains unclear. This CDR3 contains 12 residues. Between the trimmed V and J ends, which lost 2 bases and 5 bases, there was a span of 6 bases. Germline assignment: CDR1 SEHNR and CDR2 FQNEAQ (reference sequence). The CDR3 is CASSLSETEAFF. CDR3 nucleotides: TGTGCCAGCAGCTTATCTGAGACTGAAGCTTTCTTT.

This chain links TRBV30 with TRBJ2-7; maybe TRBD1 (6 bases). The CDR3 sequence is 12 residues long. V dropped 2 bases and J dropped 4 bases, with 9 bases sitting between them. Per the germline V gene, CDR1 is GTSNPN and CDR2 is SVGIG (reference sequence). CDR3 residues: CAWSPQGYEQYF. The DNA of the CDR3 is TGTGCCTGGAGTCCCCAGGGGTACGAGCAGTACTTC.

The chain recombines TRBV29-1 with TRBJ1-2; 8 nucleotides match TRBD1. The ends lost 3 bases at V and 0 bases at J; junction bases unmatched: 9. From germline, CDR1 is SQVTM and CDR2 ANQGSEA. The CDR3 is made up of 16 amino acids. The CDR3 nucleotides read TGCAGCGTTGAGGTCGGGACAGGCCCTGCTAACTATGGCTACACCTTC. Amino acids: CSVEVGTGPANYGYTF.

The chain couples TRBV29-1 to TRBJ1-1; D unresolved. Per germline, CDR1 SQVTM and CDR2 ANQGSEA. This CDR3 comprises 15 residues. Trimming cost V 4 bases and J 0 bases, with 15 bases left between them. CDR3 sequence reads: CSVVGSRDLNTEAFF. CDR3 in DNA: TGCAGCGTTGTAGGGTCCCGGGATCTGAACACTGAAGCTTTCTTT.

This chain connects TRBV19 to TRBJ2-1; 7 positions agree with TRBD1. The CDR3 is 16 amino acids. After removal of 1 base from V and 4 bases from J, the junction contained 7 bases not matched to a gene. Germline-derived CDR1 and CDR2 are LNHDA and SQIVND (reference sequence). CDR3 bases: TGTGCCAGTAGTATAGGGACAGGTGCTACTTACAATGAGCAGTTCTTC. Translating it yields CASSIGTGATYNEQFF.

The chain has TRBV12-5 and TRBJ1-1, with D tentatively TRBD1 (5 bases). Germline CDR1 and CDR2: LGHNT and FRNRAP. The CDR3 extends over 12 amino acids. Deletions cut 5 bases from V and 7 bases from J, with 11 bases between. The CDR3 sequence: CASGNQGREAFF. Here the CDR3 DNA reads TGTGCTAGTGGTAATCAGGGTCGTGAAGCTTTCTTT.

This chain joins TRBV6-5 and TRBJ2-5; the D gene is possibly TRBD1 (7 bases). V was trimmed by 4 bases and J by 4 bases, leaving 13 bases between them. This CDR3 spans 14 amino acids. The V gene's germline CDR1 is MNHEY and CDR2 SVGAGI. CDR3 bases: TGTGCCAGCAGTTCCCAGGGGGGTGGAGAGACCCAGTACTTC. Encoded protein: CASSSQGGGETQYF.

This chain connects TRBV30 to TRBJ2-7; D unresolved. V lost 4 bases, J lost 1 base, and 14 bases lay in between. The germline gives CDR1 GTSNPN, CDR2 SVGIG (reference sequence). The CDR3 runs to 14 residues. In nucleotides, the CDR3 is TGTGCCTGGAAGGCACCGAGCGTATCCTACGAGCAGTACTTC. Translating gives CAWKAPSVSYEQYF.